This TCR beta chain is drawn from a study of blood T cell repertoires in COVID-19. Study-level background: Samples taken during acute and convalescent COVID-19 were collected in the United States, Italy and Spain.

Assay: immunoSEQ multiplex PCR; the TCRdb copy retains only in-frame clones and omits some. The data hold hundreds of thousands of clones, with more than 85% observed a single time. The CDR3 consists of 16 residues. V lost 2 bases and J lost 8; bases outside the gene matches: 11. In germline, CDR1 is SGHNT, CDR2 YYREEE (reference sequence). The V call is TRBV5-4, the J call TRBJ1-4, with 8 bases matching TRBD1. This clonotype originated in a woman in her 30s who had recovered from COVID-19. The sequenced sample consisted of PBMCs or T cells enriched from blood (not recorded which). The CDR3 region is CASSLDQGARGEKLFF. DNA of the CDR3: TGTGCCAGCAGCTTAGACCAGGGGGCGCGAGGCGAAAAACTGTTTTTT.